The rows below give T cell receptor beta chains drawn from one sample of a study of blood T cell repertoires in COVID-19. The protocol was immunoSEQ multiplex PCR, while the TCRdb copy is restricted to in-frame clones and leaves out a portion. The profile shows 100,000 or so clones, roughly 78% of them singletons. Sequencing was done on a sample of peripheral blood. The receptors were sampled from a man aged 50 to 59 with active or convalescent COVID-19. Both conserved end residues are part of each CDR3. The order of the fields is V gene, clone size, D gene, J gene, CDR3 DNA, CDR3 protein. The D gene is left open where the match is weak. Part of the rows lack a size; the others show once, few, many or a class for expanded clones.

TRBV9	few	TRBD1	TRBJ1-1	TGTGCCAGCAGCGTAGAGGGGACAGCCATGAACACTGAAGCTTTCTTT	CASSVEGTAMNTEAFF
TRBV20-1	-	-	TRBJ2-4	TGCAGTGCTAGTGGGGCAGGGTCGGGCAAAAACATTCAGTACTTC	CSASGAGSGKNIQYF
TRBV9	-	TRBD1	TRBJ2-1	TGTGCCAGCAGCAACGGACAGGGGGGATACAATGAGCAGTTCTTC	CASSNGQGGYNEQFF
TRBV28	few	-	TRBJ1-4	TGTGCCAGCAGTACCCAGGACAGCCCCAATGAAAAACTGTTTTTT	CASSTQDSPNEKLFF
TRBV5-7	-	TRBD1	TRBJ2-2	TGTGCCAGCAGCGCGGGACAGGGAACCGGGGAGCTGTTTTTT	CASSAGQGTGELFF
TRBV4-1	-	TRBD2	TRBJ2-1	TGCGCCAGCAGCCAAGAGACTAGCGGGGCCTCCGCGAGCTCCTACAATGAGCAGTTCTTC	CASSQETSGASASSYNEQFF
TRBV19	-	TRBD1	TRBJ2-3	TGTGCCAGTAGTGGGACAGGGAGGGCAGATACGCAGTATTTT	CASSGTGRADTQYF
TRBV19	-	-	TRBJ1-5	TGTGCCAGTAGTACCCTGCCTAGGGAGAATCAGCCCCAGCATTTT	CASSTLPRENQPQHF
TRBV28	-	TRBD1	TRBJ2-7	TGTGCCAGCAGTCCAAACACAGGGGGCTACGAGCAGTACTTC	CASSPNTGGYEQYF
TRBV30	-	TRBD2	TRBJ2-5	TGTGCCTGGAGCGATCTAGGACTAGAACAAGAGACCCAGTACTTC	CAWSDLGLEQETQYF
TRBV28	once	-	TRBJ1-1	TGTGCCAGCAGAACTTCCGAGCCCCGGAACACTGAAGCTTTCTTT	CASRTSEPRNTEAFF
TRBV3-1/TRBV3-2	-	-	TRBJ1-6	TGTGCCAGCAGCCAAGATCCAGGGTATAATTCACCCCTCCACTTT	CASSQDPGYNSPLHF
TRBV19	-	TRBD1	TRBJ2-6	TGTGCCAGTGCTAAGATACAGGGGGCCTCTGGGGCCAACGTCCTGACTTTC	CASAKIQGASGANVLTF
TRBV18	-	TRBD1	TRBJ1-3	TGTGCCAGCCGGGACAGCCCTAGCAACACCATATATTTT	CASRDSPSNTIYF
TRBV19	-	-	TRBJ1-4	TGTGCCAGTAGTAACGGACAACGGGGGAATGAAAAACTGTTTTTT	CASSNGQRGNEKLFF
TRBV5-1	-	TRBD1	TRBJ1-4	TGCGCCAGCAGCTACGACAGGGAAGACGAAAAACTGTTTTTT	CASSYDREDEKLFF
TRBV19	-	-	TRBJ2-2	TGTGCCAGTAGTATGGTAGGGGCGGACGGGGAGCTGTTTTTT	CASSMVGADGELFF
TRBV9	-	-	TRBJ1-1	TGTGCCAGCAGCGTAGCTGGCAGGAACACTGAAGCTTTCTTT	CASSVAGRNTEAFF